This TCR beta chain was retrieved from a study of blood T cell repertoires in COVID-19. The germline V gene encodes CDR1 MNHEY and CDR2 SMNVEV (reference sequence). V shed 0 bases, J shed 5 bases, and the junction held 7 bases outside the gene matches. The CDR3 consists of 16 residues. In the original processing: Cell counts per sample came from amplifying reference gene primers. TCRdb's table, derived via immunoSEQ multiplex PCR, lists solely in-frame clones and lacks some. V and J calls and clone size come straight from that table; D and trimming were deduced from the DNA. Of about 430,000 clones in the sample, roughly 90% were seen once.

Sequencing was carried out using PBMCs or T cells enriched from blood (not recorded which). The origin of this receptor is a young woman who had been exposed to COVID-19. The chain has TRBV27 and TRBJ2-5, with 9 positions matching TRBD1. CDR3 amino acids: CASSLSTGGYLETQYF. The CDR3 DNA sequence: TGTGCCAGCAGTTTATCGACAGGGGGATATCTGGAGACCCAGTACTTC.